One and the same sample provided the 18 T cell receptor beta chains below, sequenced in a study of shared clonotypes between healthy human individuals. Only CD45RO-negative cells positively selected for CCR7 counted as naive CD8 cells, so terminally differentiated effector memory CD45RA+ cells were excluded. TCRdb keeps only in-frame clones here, not all; method: immunoSEQ multiplex PCR. The table lists some 2,000,000 clones, about 95% of them singletons. The specimen was naive CD8+ T cells sorted from blood. These receptor sequences come from a man aged 18 to 29 in good health.

The rearrangement links TRBV9 to TRBJ1-2, with D unresolved. In germline, CDR1 is SGDLS, CDR2 YYNGEE. The CDR3 loop spans 12 amino acids. Trimming left V 4 bases short and J 6 bases short, with 10 bases between. For the CDR3, the DNA is TGTGCCAGCAGCCCGGTCGTGGATGGCTACACCTTC. This codes for CASSPVVDGYTF.

This clone occurred once. The chain couples TRBV28 to TRBJ1-2; the D is unclear. This CDR3 has 13 amino acids. The V gene's germline CDR1 is MDHEN and CDR2 SYDVKM. V was shortened by 3 bases and J by 1 base, with 6 bases between the two germline ends. This chain's CDR3 is CASSFGFNYGYTF. The DNA of the CDR3 is TGTGCCAGCAGTTTCGGGTTTAACTATGGCTACACCTTC.

The chain combines TRBV2 with TRBJ1-3, with TRBD1 as a possible D gene (5 bases). Germline CDR1 reads SNHLY; CDR2 reads FYNNEI. Between the trimmed V and J ends, which lost 7 bases and 4 bases, there was a span of 20 bases. This CDR3 has 16 amino acids. CDR3 bases: TGTGCCAGCATTACGCCGGGGGAAGGGACGGGAAACACCATATATTTT. Encoded protein: CASITPGEGTGNTIYF.

This clone was detected a few times. This chain's CDR3 is CASSYSASGYEQYF. The CDR3 DNA follows: TGTGCCAGCAGTTACTCGGCTAGCGGCTACGAGCAGTACTTC. This sequence joins TRBV6-5 and TRBJ2-7, with 7 bases that match TRBD2. Trimming at V came to 0 bases and at J to 3 bases, leaving 2 bases not matched to a gene. The CDR3 sequence is 14 residues long. Germline V lookup: CDR1 MNHEY, CDR2 SVGAGI.

This sequence joins TRBV19 and TRBJ1-3; 7 bases fit TRBD1. The V segment lost 3 bases and the J segment 2 bases; nucleotides outside the gene matches: 1. This CDR3 is built from 14 residues. CDR1 and CDR2 from the germline V gene are LNHDA and SQIVND (reference sequence). The CDR3 loop reads CASSIRGAGNTIYF. The CDR3 nucleotides read TGTGCCAGTAGTATCAGGGGGGCTGGAAACACCATATATTTT. The whole variable domain, remainder taken from reference TRBV19 and TRBJ1-3, is DGGITQSPKYLFRKEGQNVTLSCEQNLNHDAMYWYRQDPGQGLRLIYYSQIVNDFQKGDIAEGYSVSREKKESFPLTVTSAQKNPTAFYLCASSIRGAGNTIYFGEGSWLTVV.

In the case of this clone: This sample includes further DNA sequences coding for the same CDR3. The chain recombines TRBV29-1 with TRBJ2-2; D is undetermined. The ends were cut back, 4 bases at V and 2 bases at J, with 8 bases in the middle. The CDR3 covers 13 residues. CDR1 is SQVTM and CDR2 is ANQGSEA in the germline V gene. DNA of the CDR3: TGCAGCGTTGGGGGAACCAACACCGGGGAGCTGTTTTTT. Translating gives CSVGGTNTGELFF.

CDR3 residues: CASSEVGGWYEQYF. The CDR3, as DNA: TGTGCCAGCAGTGAAGTGGGGGGCTGGTACGAGCAGTACTTC. The chain recombines TRBV2 with TRBJ2-7, with D possibly called TRBD1 or TRBD2 (6 bases each). Germline-derived CDR1 and CDR2 are SNHLY and FYNNEI. Trimming removed 1 base from V and 4 bases from J, with 11 bases in between. This CDR3 region has 14 residues.

The sample holds a few counts of this clone. V usage is TRBV15 and J usage is TRBJ1-1, with a tentative D call TRBD1 (5 bases). The ends were cut back, 0 bases at V and 4 bases at J, with 15 bases in the middle. CDR3 length equals 16 residues. Germline assignment: CDR1 LNHNV and CDR2 YYDKDF (reference sequence). CDR3 region: CATSRDRVGRSTEAFF. CDR3 nucleotide sequence: TGTGCCACCAGCAGAGACAGGGTAGGGAGGAGCACTGAAGCTTTCTTT.

As regards this clone: The same CDR3 also results from other DNA sequences found in this sample. The chain has TRBV29-1 and TRBJ2-7; 8 bases line up with TRBD1. Per germline, CDR1 SQVTM and CDR2 ANQGSEA. The CDR3 is 12 amino acids. With V trimmed by 5 bases and J by 3 bases, 3 bases remained unmatched. The CDR3 DNA reads as TGCAGCGTTCTTGGACAGGGCTACGAGCAGTACTTC. This translates into CSVLGQGYEQYF.

The V and J genes are TRBV28 and TRBJ2-6; D gene unclear. V was pared by 2 bases and J by 2 bases, with 7 bases between. Germline CDR1 is MDHEN and CDR2 is SYDVKM. This CDR3 contains 15 residues. As DNA, the CDR3 is TGTGCCAGCAGTTTAGCTCGGACTGGGGCCAACGTCCTGACTTTC. Amino acids: CASSLARTGANVLTF.

This rearrangement joins TRBV10-2 to TRBJ2-3; TRBD2 matches at 10 bases. This CDR3 is built from 17 residues. The germline gives CDR1 WSHSY, CDR2 SAAADI. V lost 6 bases, J lost 3 bases, and 12 bases stayed unmatched. The CDR3 is CASREVLLAGLTDTQYF. CDR3 sequence (DNA): TGCGCCAGCAGGGAAGTTTTACTAGCGGGACTAACAGATACGCAGTATTTT.

The chain uses TRBV7-8 and TRBJ2-1, with a tentative D call TRBD2 (5 bases). V lost 3 bases to trimming and J lost 8 bases, with 14 bases between them. The CDR3 has 14 amino acids. CDR1 SGHVS and CDR2 FQNEAQ come from the germline V gene. The CDR3 protein is CASSFNLGGDEQFF. DNA of the CDR3: TGTGCCAGCAGCTTTAATTTAGGAGGAGATGAGCAGTTCTTC.

V and J are TRBV28 and TRBJ1-1; D remains ambiguous. This CDR3 has 14 residues. Looked up from germline, CDR1 is MDHEN and CDR2 is SYDVKM. Trimming took off 5 bases at V and 1 base at J, with 11 bases between the two ends. CDR3 region: CASSTLSGNTEAFF. Written as DNA, the CDR3 is TGTGCCAGCAGTACCCTTAGCGGGAACACTGAAGCTTTCTTT. The whole variable domain, filled in from reference TRBV28 and TRBJ1-1, reads DVKVTQSSRYLVKRTGEKVFLECVQDMDHENMFWYRQDPGLGLRLIYFSYDVKMKEKGDIPEGYSVSREKKERFSLILESASTNQTSMYLCASSTLSGNTEAFFGQGTRLTVV.

A word on this clone: The same CDR3 arises from other DNA sequences in this sample as well. The chain uses TRBV4-1 and TRBJ2-6; possibly TRBD1 for D (6 bases). V gave up 1 base and J gave up 4 bases, with 11 bases separating them. Germline lookup yields CDR1 MGHRA and CDR2 YSYEKL. This CDR3 spans 16 amino acids. This CDR3 is CASSQGGGSGANVLTF. CDR3 nucleotide sequence: TGCGCCAGCAGCCAAGGTGGGGGCTCCGGGGCCAACGTCCTGACTTTC.

This sequence joins TRBV5-1 and TRBJ2-7, with D perhaps matching TRBD2 (6 bases). The CDR3 covers 16 residues. V was shortened by 3 bases and J by 2 bases, with 18 bases between the two germline ends. Germline V gene lookup returns CDR1 SGHRS and CDR2 YFSETQ. CDR3 region: CASSSPFTGAPYEQYF. Here the CDR3 DNA reads TGCGCCAGCAGCTCCCCGTTTACGGGAGCCCCCTACGAGCAGTACTTC.

The J gene is TRBJ2-1, the V gene TRBV7-9; 13 bases are shared with TRBD2. V was pared by 3 bases and J by 8 bases, with 7 bases of the junction left unmatched. CDR1 is SEHNR and CDR2 is FQNEAQ in the germline V gene (reference sequence). CDR3 length: 16 residues. The CDR3 sequence is CASSLRTSGSDDEQFF. CDR3 bases: TGTGCCAGCAGCTTGAGGACTAGCGGGAGTGATGATGAGCAGTTCTTC.

The chain links TRBV28 to TRBJ2-7; 9 bases match TRBD1. Germline-derived CDR1 and CDR2 are MDHEN and SYDVKM. Trimming took 5 bases from V and 1 from J; bases not matched to a gene: 3. The CDR3 sequence is 14 residues long. This CDR3 is CASSIQGASYEQYF. The CDR3 nucleotides read TGTGCCAGCAGTATACAGGGGGCGTCCTACGAGCAGTACTTC.

The chain carries TRBV21-1 and TRBJ2-1; TRBD1 is the table's D call and was not checked against the DNA. TRBV21-1 is a documented pseudogene. The CDR3 consists of 12 residues. This CDR3 reads CARPTNYNEQFF. CDR3 nucleotides: TGTGCCAGGCCGACAAACTACAATGAGCAGTTCTTC.